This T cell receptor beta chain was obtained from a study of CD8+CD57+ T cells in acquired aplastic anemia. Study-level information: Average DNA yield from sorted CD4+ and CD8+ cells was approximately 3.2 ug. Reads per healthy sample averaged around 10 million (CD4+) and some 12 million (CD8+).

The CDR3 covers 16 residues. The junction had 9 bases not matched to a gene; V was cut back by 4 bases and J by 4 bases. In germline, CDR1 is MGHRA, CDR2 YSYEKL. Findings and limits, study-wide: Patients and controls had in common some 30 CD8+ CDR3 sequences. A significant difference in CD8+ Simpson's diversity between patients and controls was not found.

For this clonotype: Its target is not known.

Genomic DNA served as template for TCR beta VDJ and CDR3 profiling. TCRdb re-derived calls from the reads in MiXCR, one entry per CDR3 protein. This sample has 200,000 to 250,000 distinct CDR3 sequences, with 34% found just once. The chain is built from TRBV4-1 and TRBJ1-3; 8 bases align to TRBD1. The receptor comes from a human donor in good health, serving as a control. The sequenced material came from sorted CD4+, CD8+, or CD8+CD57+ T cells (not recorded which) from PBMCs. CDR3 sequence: CASSLRRQGWGNTIYF. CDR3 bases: TGCGCCAGCAGCCTCCGCAGACAGGGGTGGGGAAACACCATATATTTT.